This T cell receptor (beta chain) came from a study of T cell responses to AZD1222 COVID-19 vaccine. For the study at large: Analyses pooled second doses at about 4 or about 12 weeks. Findings of the study overall: Epitopes outside B.1.351 and B.1.1.7 mutated regions reportedly drew nearly half of spike TCRs. Repertoires in all cases were sampled only once the peak T cell response had passed. Across spike, vaccine-associated CD4 TCRs were found, dominant at 160-218 and 743-854.

Here immunoSEQ multiplex PCR was the method, and the copy in TCRdb shows in-frame clones only, minus some. The repertoire includes over 60,000 clones, around 90% of them detected once, and around 24% sits in the top ten. CDR3 length: 14 residues. Looked up from germline, CDR1 is MNHEY and CDR2 is SVGAGI. Trimming shortened V by 4 bases and J by 1 base, and 10 bases separated the two germline ends. This clone showed up just a few times. The antigen remains undetermined. Sequencing was performed on peripheral blood, taken on day 0 of AZD1222 vaccination. The sequence was obtained from an adult in good health. V usage is TRBV6-5 and J usage is TRBJ1-1; no reliable D call. This chain's CDR3 is CASSLFSGNTEAFF. The CDR3 DNA sequence: TGTGCCAGCAGTTTATTCAGTGGGAACACTGAAGCTTTCTTT.